Shown below are 24 T cell receptor beta chains from a single sample sequenced in a study of sequential checkpoint blockade in melanoma. The sample's treatment: randomized to nivolumab then ipilimumab (arm A) or the reverse (arm B). Repertoires were generated with immunoSEQ multiplex PCR, while TCRdb's copy carries only in-frame clones and drops some. The sample consists of 2,000 to 3,000 clones, about 20% of them appearing once. The specimen was tumor tissue (inferred from file names), collected from a patient given nivolumab and ipilimumab in sequence. The receptor set was obtained from a human donor with melanoma.

This rearrangement joins TRBV6-8 to TRBJ1-5; 10 positions agree with TRBD1. After removal of 6 bases from V and 9 bases from J, the junction contained 11 bases not matched to a gene. Germline lookup yields CDR1 MNHGY and CDR2 SAAAGT. The CDR3 has 15 residues. DNA for the CDR3: TGTGCCAGCAGACAGACAGGGGGCGCGGGTGGGCCCCAGCATTTT. As protein: CASRQTGGAGGPQHF.

This clone was detected many times. The chain uses TRBV11-3 and TRBJ2-1; D gene ambiguous. Germline loops: CDR1 SGHNT, CDR2 YENEEA. The CDR3 consists of 16 residues. V lost 5 bases and J 7 bases, leaving 21 bases between the germline ends. The CDR3 nucleotides are TGTGCCAGCAGCCGGTTCCCTAGAGGCCCAGCAAATGAGCAGTTCTTC. Its protein product is CASSRFPRGPANEQFF. The full variable domain, rest sourced from reference TRBV11-3 and TRBJ2-1, is EAGVVQSPRYKIIEKKQPVAFWCNPISGHNTLYWYLQNLGQGPELLIRYENEEAVDDSQLPKDRFSAERLKGVDSTLKIQPAELGDSAVYLCASSRFPRGPANEQFFGPGTRLTVL.

This chain connects TRBV19 to TRBJ1-5, with a tentative D call TRBD1 (6 bases). Germline loops: CDR1 LNHDA, CDR2 SQIVND (reference sequence). The ends were cut back, 5 bases at V and 4 bases at J, with 15 bases in the middle. This CDR3 spans 15 amino acids. CDR3 DNA sequence: TGTGCCAGTAGTGGCAGGGGAGGCAGTAATCAGCCCCAGCATTTT. This sequence encodes CASSGRGGSNQPQHF. The entire variable domain, with the rest obtained from reference TRBV19 and TRBJ1-5, is as follows: DGGITQSPKYLFRKEGQNVTLSCEQNLNHDAMYWYRQDPGQGLRLIYYSQIVNDFQKGDIAEGYSVSREKKESFPLTVTSAQKNPTAFYLCASSGRGGSNQPQHFGDGTRLSIL.

This clone has only a few counts. The gene calls are TRBV6-8 and TRBJ1-3; possibly TRBD1 for D (5 bases). Germline CDR1 and CDR2: MNHGY and SAAAGT. CDR3 length: 18 residues. V was clipped by 2 bases and J by 0 bases, with 17 bases between them. CDR3 loop: CASSYDTSGGVSGNTIYF. The CDR3 DNA reads as TGTGCCAGCAGTTACGATACCTCGGGAGGGGTCTCTGGAAACACCATATATTTT.

This clone was seen more than once but under ten times. The rearrangement links TRBV28 to TRBJ2-2; TRBD1 matches 10 bases. Germline V gene lookup returns CDR1 MDHEN and CDR2 SYDVKM. The CDR3 contains 16 residues. V shed 4 bases and J 5 bases; nucleotides not matched to a gene: 7. The CDR3 sequence is CASSSWTGGKTGELFF. CDR3 bases: TGTGCCAGCAGTTCGTGGACAGGGGGAAAGACCGGGGAGCTGTTTTTT.

This chain joins TRBV19 and TRBJ2-7, with 10 nucleotides matching TRBD1. CDR1 and CDR2 (germline): LNHDA, SQIVND (reference sequence). The CDR3 sequence is 16 residues long. V was clipped by 5 bases and J by 5 bases; unmatched bases: 12. The CDR3 sequence: CASSSAGTGEVNEQYF. The CDR3 DNA sequence: TGTGCCAGTAGTTCAGCCGGGACAGGGGAAGTCAACGAGCAGTACTTC.

This CDR3 is CASSQDRERNQPQHF. CDR3 nucleotides: TGCGCCAGCAGCCAAGACAGGGAGCGCAATCAGCCCCAGCATTTT. The genes are TRBV4-1 and TRBJ1-5, with D perhaps matching TRBD1 (5 bases). The CDR3 has 15 residues. The germline V gene encodes CDR1 MGHRA and CDR2 YSYEKL. Trimming cost V 0 bases and J 2 bases, with 8 bases left between them.

A few counts support this clone. The rearrangement joins TRBV5-1 to TRBJ1-2; D uncertain. V was clipped by 1 base and J by 2 bases, with 9 bases between them. Germline V gives CDR1 SGHRS, CDR2 YFSETQ. This CDR3 contains 14 residues. The CDR3 loop reads CASSLSPVNYGYTF. In DNA, the CDR3 is TGCGCCAGCAGCTTGTCGCCCGTCAACTATGGCTACACCTTC.

This clone came up a few times. The rearrangement uses TRBV28 and TRBJ1-5; D is uncertain. This CDR3 is 15 amino acids long. Germline values: CDR1 MDHEN, CDR2 SYDVKM. V lost 8 bases and J 0 bases, leaving 14 bases between the germline ends. CDR3 nucleotides: TGTGCCAGCCAGCACCTCGAGTATAGCAATCAGCCCCAGCATTTT. Protein product: CASQHLEYSNQPQHF.

A few counts support this clone. This chain joins TRBV28 and TRBJ1-1; D gene ambiguous. Germline V gene sequence: CDR1 MDHEN, CDR2 SYDVKM. The CDR3 sequence is 16 residues long. Trimming cost V 3 bases and J 2 bases, with 16 bases left between them. The CDR3 sequence: CASSFTTARGNTEAFF. The CDR3 DNA reads TGTGCCAGCAGTTTTACAACGGCCCGGGGTAACACTGAAGCTTTCTTT. Using reference TRBV28 and TRBJ1-1 for the parts outside the CDR3, the full variable domain is DVKVTQSSRYLVKRTGEKVFLECVQDMDHENMFWYRQDPGLGLRLIYFSYDVKMKEKGDIPEGYSVSREKKERFSLILESASTNQTSMYLCASSFTTARGNTEAFFGQGTRLTVV.

This clone was picked up a small number of times. The chain carries TRBV19 and TRBJ1-2; D is unresolved. This CDR3 has 11 residues. Deletions cut 4 bases from V and 4 bases from J, with 4 bases between. Per germline, CDR1 LNHDA and CDR2 SQIVND (reference sequence). In DNA, the CDR3 is TGTGCCAGTAGTACAGGCTATGGCTACACCTTC. This gives the protein CASSTGYGYTF.

This clone was counted only a few times. The rearrangement uses TRBV6-8 and TRBJ2-2; D unresolved. The ends were cut back, 2 bases at V and 4 bases at J, with 11 bases in the middle. Germline CDR1 MNHGY, CDR2 SAAAGT. CDR3 size: 15 residues. DNA for the CDR3: TGTGCCAGCAGTTACAGGGTTGATGTCACCGGGGAGCTGTTTTTT. Its translation: CASSYRVDVTGELFF.

This clone ranks as medium-sized (0.01 to 0.1%). The V gene is TRBV6-8, the J gene TRBJ1-5; tentative D call: TRBD1 (6 bases). CDR3 length: 12 residues. Germline V gene data show CDR1 as MNHGY and CDR2 as SAAAGT. The V and J ends lost 10 bases and 5 bases respectively, with 12 bases between them. CDR3 residues: CAIRDIDQPQHF. CDR3 DNA sequence: TGTGCCATCCGGGACATCGATCAGCCCCAGCATTTT.

This chain joins TRBV18 and TRBJ1-4; 8 nucleotides line up with TRBD1. V dropped 3 bases and J dropped 4; count of bases not matched to a gene: 4. The CDR3 extends over 15 amino acids. Germline V gene sequence: CDR1 KGHSH, CDR2 LQKENI. The CDR3 nucleotides read TGTGCCAGCTCACCCATACAGGGGGGTAATGAAAAACTGTTTTTT. This sequence encodes CASSPIQGGNEKLFF.

By share, this clone counts as medium-sized (0.01 to 0.1%). The chain employs TRBV11-3 and TRBJ2-2; the D gene is possibly TRBD1 (5 bases). V gave up 6 bases and J gave up 6 bases, with 14 bases separating them. This CDR3 is 14 amino acids long. Per the germline V gene, CDR1 is SGHNT and CDR2 is YENEEA. In DNA, the CDR3 is TGTGCCAGCAGTCGAATAGGGGAATCCGGGGAGCTGTTTTTT. The encoded protein is CASSRIGESGELFF.

This clone showed up many times. V usage is TRBV11-3 and J usage is TRBJ1-2, with 10 positions matching TRBD1. The CDR3 loop spans 14 amino acids. V was pared by 4 bases and J by 3 bases, with 2 bases of the junction left unmatched. The germline V gene encodes CDR1 SGHNT and CDR2 YENEEA. CDR3 DNA sequence: TGTGCCAGCAGCTACGGGACAGGGGACTATGGCTACACCTTC. Encoded protein: CASSYGTGDYGYTF.

By frequency in the sample, this clone is medium-sized (0.01 to 0.1%). V is TRBV11-3 and J is TRBJ1-1; 10 positions agree with TRBD1. The CDR3 has 15 amino acids. V lost 4 bases and J lost 5; bases outside the gene matches: 7. Germline V gives CDR1 SGHNT, CDR2 YENEEA. The CDR3 region is CASSYRTGGRTEAFF. The CDR3 nucleotides read TGTGCCAGCAGCTATAGGACAGGGGGAAGGACTGAAGCTTTCTTT.

The chain has TRBV25-1 and TRBJ2-1, with 7 bases aligning to TRBD2. CDR1 MGHDK and CDR2 SYGVNS come from the germline V gene. This CDR3 has 14 residues. J lost 6 bases, V lost 11 bases, and 13 bases had no gene match. DNA of the CDR3: TGTGCCGCCAAGAGGGGAGGGCCAATCAATGAGCAGTTCTTC. It encodes CAAKRGGPINEQFF. The full variable domain, its missing parts supplied by reference TRBV25-1 and TRBJ2-1, is EADIYQTPRYLVIGTGKKITLECSQTMGHDKMYWYQQDPGMELHLIHYSYGVNSTEKGDLSSESTVSRIRTEHFPLTLESARPSHTSQYLCAAKRGGPINEQFFGPGTRLTVL.

This clone was found once. The V gene is TRBV5-1, the J gene TRBJ2-1, with 7 bases identical to TRBD2. This CDR3 comprises 14 residues. CDR1 and CDR2 (germline): SGHRS, YFSETQ. V was pared by 5 bases and J by 7 bases, with 9 bases of the junction left unmatched. The chain's CDR3 is CASSGTTSGNEQFF. As DNA, the CDR3 is TGCGCCAGCAGTGGGACTACCTCCGGGAATGAGCAGTTCTTC.

The chain combines TRBV18 with TRBJ2-5; TRBD2 matches 11 bases. The length of the CDR3 is 14 residues. V trimming: 3 bases; J trimming: 3 bases; junction bases outside the gene matches: 0. Per germline, CDR1 KGHSH and CDR2 LQKENI. The CDR3 DNA reads as TGTGCCAGCTCACCGGGACTAGCGGAAGAGACCCAGTACTTC. Protein: CASSPGLAEETQYF.

This clone is judged medium-sized. This rearrangement joins TRBV11-3 to TRBJ2-1; 8 bases fit TRBD2. CDR1 is SGHNT, CDR2 YENEEA, per germline. V was clipped by 5 bases and J by 7 bases; unmatched bases: 13. CDR3 length equals 16 residues. CDR3: CASSRNPGGGRNEQFF. In DNA, the CDR3 is TGTGCCAGCAGCCGAAATCCCGGCGGGGGGCGAAATGAGCAGTTCTTC.

This clone was recorded a few times. This rearrangement joins TRBV6-8 to TRBJ1-3; D may be TRBD1 (6 bases). The V end lost 10 bases, the J end lost 0 bases, and 16 bases lay between the germline ends. Germline loops: CDR1 MNHGY, CDR2 SAAAGT. The CDR3 runs to 15 residues. DNA of the CDR3: TGTGCCATCACCGGGGGCTTGAGCTCTGGAAACACCATATATTTT. Encoded protein: CAITGGLSSGNTIYF.

By share of the sample, this clone is medium-sized (0.01 to 0.1%). The rearrangement uses TRBV11-3 and TRBJ2-7; D not resolved. This CDR3 region has 14 residues. Trimming took off 3 bases at V and 3 bases at J, with 12 bases between the two ends. Germline V lookup: CDR1 SGHNT, CDR2 YENEEA. The CDR3 DNA sequence: TGTGCCAGCAGCTTGGTGCAGAATAACTACGAGCAGTACTTC. Residues: CASSLVQNNYEQYF.

The chain recombines TRBV5-1 with TRBJ2-2; 10 nucleotides agree with TRBD1. Germline loops: CDR1 SGHRS, CDR2 YFSETQ. This CDR3 has 16 amino acids. J gave up 4 bases and V 1 base, and 4 bases lay outside the gene matches. The CDR3 DNA follows: TGCGCCAGCAGCTTGTCCGGACAGGGGGGCACCGGGGAGCTGTTTTTT. Amino acids: CASSLSGQGGTGELFF.